These 23 T cell receptor beta chains were all obtained from the same sample, sequenced in a study of blood T cells in healthy people across ages. A sample-barcoded 5' primer and a J-beta primer mix were used in a second PCR of roughly 7 to 11 cycles. TCRdb re-derived calls from the 5' RACE reads in MiXCR, one entry per CDR3 protein. The sample has around 1,500,000 distinct CDR3 sequences, around 42% seen once; the top ten hold roughly 7.7%. The sample was blood. Receptor source: a woman under 30 in good health.

V gene TRBV6-5 combines with J gene TRBJ2-3; D uncertain. Germline CDR1 and CDR2: MNHEY and SVGAGI. Trimming took off 8 bases at V and 8 bases at J, with 17 bases between the two ends. The CDR3 covers 13 residues. CDR3 sequence: CASRPFPAGTQYF. In nucleotides, the CDR3 is TGTGCCAGCCGACCGTTTCCGGCCGGTACGCAGTATTTT.

The table lists this clonotype with a few counts. V gene TRBV10-3 combines with J gene TRBJ2-3; TRBD1 matches at 7 bases. Germline loops: CDR1 ENHRY, CDR2 SYGVKD. There are 14 residues in the CDR3. With 7 bases clipped from V and 4 bases from J, the junction kept 8 bases outside the gene matches. The CDR3 loop reads CAINEGAGPDTQYF. In DNA form, the CDR3 reads TGTGCCATCAACGAGGGGGCGGGCCCAGATACGCAGTATTTT.

The chain links TRBV29-1 to TRBJ2-5, with 8 bases matching TRBD1. The V gene end was trimmed by 5 bases and the J gene end by 2 bases; junction bases not matched to a gene: 7. This CDR3 region has 14 residues. The V gene's germline CDR1 is SQVTM and CDR2 ANQGSEA. In nucleotides, the CDR3 is TGCAGCGTTTCGGACAGGGTAACTCAAGAGACCCAGTACTTC. This codes for CSVSDRVTQETQYF.

The rearrangement joins TRBV6-2 or TRBV6-3 to TRBJ1-2; unclear D gene. The CDR3 totals 14 residues. Between the trimmed V and J ends, which lost 0 bases and 0 bases, there was a span of 5 bases. Germline V gene lookup returns CDR1 MNHEY and CDR2 SVGEGT. The CDR3 DNA reads as TGTGCCAGCAGTTACTCGGCAGCTAACTATGGCTACACCTTC. It specifies CASSYSAANYGYTF.

V and J are TRBV10-3 and TRBJ2-3, with D perhaps matching TRBD1 or TRBD2 (6 bases each). The CDR3 contains 14 residues. V was trimmed by 10 bases and J by 4 bases, leaving 18 bases between them. CDR1 and CDR2 from the germline V gene are ENHRY and SYGVKD. In DNA, the CDR3 is TGTGCCACCCGGACTCCCCGGGGGCCAGATACGCAGTATTTT. This sequence encodes CATRTPRGPDTQYF.

The J gene is TRBJ2-1, the V gene TRBV5-1, with TRBD1 identical over 9 bases. The CDR3 loop spans 17 amino acids. Trimming at V came to 3 bases and at J to 3 bases, leaving 10 bases not matched to a gene. Germline V gives CDR1 SGHRS, CDR2 YFSETQ. CDR3 nucleotides: TGCGCCAGCAGCTCCGGCCGGGACAGGGTTTTCTACAATGAGCAGTTCTTC. Protein sequence: CASSSGRDRVFYNEQFF.

This clonotype was observed once. The V and J genes are TRBV27 and TRBJ2-1; 8 nucleotides align to TRBD2. The CDR3 consists of 18 residues. In germline, CDR1 is MNHEY, CDR2 SMNVEV (reference sequence). The V and J ends lost 1 base and 7 bases, in that order; junction bases with no gene match: 15. This CDR3 is CASSLLNQRETTSNEQFF. As DNA, the CDR3 is TGTGCCAGCAGTTTATTAAACCAGCGGGAGACGACCTCGAATGAGCAGTTCTTC.

This clonotype has just a few counts. The chain recombines TRBV9 with TRBJ2-3; D is undetermined. Germline values: CDR1 SGDLS, CDR2 YYNGEE. The CDR3 contains 14 residues. V was cut by 0 bases and J by 5 bases, with 10 bases left in between. The CDR3 sequence: CASSVGSAGDTQYF. CDR3 sequence (DNA): TGTGCCAGCAGCGTAGGATCGGCTGGAGATACGCAGTATTTT.

This chain uses TRBV27 with TRBJ2-7; TRBD1 might be the D (5 bases). V lost 2 bases and J 2 bases, leaving 16 bases between the germline ends. In germline, CDR1 is MNHEY, CDR2 SMNVEV (reference sequence). This CDR3 has 16 residues. Written as DNA, the CDR3 is TGTGCCAGCAGTTTACAGGGTCAATGGGCACCCTACGAGCAGTACTTC. Its translation: CASSLQGQWAPYEQYF.

The genes are TRBV18 and TRBJ2-5; 11 bases fit TRBD2. Germline loops: CDR1 KGHSH, CDR2 LQKENI. Losses at the gene ends were 5 bases for V and 11 bases for J; bases not matched to a gene: 10. The CDR3 is 14 residues long. CDR3 nucleotides: TGTGCCAGCTCAGGCGGGACTAGCGGCCAGAAACAGTACTTC. Translation gives CASSGGTSGQKQYF.

This chain uses TRBV7-2 with TRBJ2-1; a weak D match, TRBD2 (6 bases). V was shortened by 5 bases and J by 6 bases, with 26 bases between the two germline ends. Germline V gene data show CDR1 as SGHTA and CDR2 as FQGNSA. The CDR3 sequence is 18 residues long. CDR3 coding DNA: TGTGCCAGCAGCCGCAAAGGCATGTCGGCTAGCGCCCCCAATGAGCAGTTCTTC. Protein: CASSRKGMSASAPNEQFF.

The chain couples TRBV3-1 to TRBJ2-1, with TRBD2 matching 12 bases. J was trimmed by 10 bases and V by 6 bases; bases with no gene match: 7. This CDR3 region has 14 residues. Germline lookup yields CDR1 LGHDT and CDR2 YNNKEL (reference sequence). The CDR3 DNA reads as TGTGCCAGCAGGCTAGCGGGAGGGCCTAAAGAGCAGTTCTTC. It yields the protein CASRLAGGPKEQFF.

The chain is built from TRBV2 and TRBJ1-1; D possibly corresponds to TRBD1 (5 bases). Germline V gives CDR1 SNHLY, CDR2 FYNNEI. The CDR3 is 15 residues long. V shed 7 bases and J shed 4 bases, with 19 bases lying between them. CDR3 in DNA: TGTGCCAGCATTGTATGGGGACCGATGGGCACTGAAGCTTTCTTT. Encoded protein: CASIVWGPMGTEAFF.

This clonotype appeared a few times. The chain couples TRBV29-1 to TRBJ2-2; possibly TRBD2 for D (5 bases). Deletions cut 5 bases from V and 0 bases from J, with 10 bases between. CDR3 length: 14 residues. The germline V gene has CDR1 SQVTM and CDR2 ANQGSEA. CDR3 nucleotide sequence: TGCAGCGTTTTTGGACTGCCGAACACCGGGGAGCTGTTTTTT. Translating gives CSVFGLPNTGELFF.

This chain uses TRBV4-1 with TRBJ1-1, with TRBD1 as a possible D gene (5 bases). Germline-derived CDR1 and CDR2 are MGHRA and YSYEKL. This CDR3 comprises 17 residues. V lost 0 bases and J 3 bases, leaving 17 bases between the germline ends. CDR3 nucleotide sequence: TGCGCCAGCAGCCAAGAGGTCGAGGGGCCATGGGACACTGAAGCTTTCTTT. It is translated as CASSQEVEGPWDTEAFF.

The rearrangement uses TRBV3-1 and TRBJ2-5, with 13 positions matching TRBD2. J lost 2 bases, V lost 4 bases, and 4 bases had no gene match. The CDR3 sequence is 16 residues long. The germline CDR1 and CDR2 sequences are LGHDT and YNNKEL (reference sequence). The CDR3 loop is CASSRGTSGAQETQYF. The CDR3 DNA is TGTGCCAGCAGCCGGGGGACTAGCGGGGCGCAAGAGACCCAGTACTTC.

This clonotype showed up just a few times. The rearrangement links TRBV20-1 to TRBJ1-5; 8 bases line up with TRBD1. The CDR3 is 14 amino acids. Per the germline V gene, CDR1 is DFQATT and CDR2 is SNEGSKA (reference sequence). Trimming at V came to 5 bases and at J to 5 bases, leaving 8 bases not matched to a gene. In nucleotides, the CDR3 is TGCAGTGCTTCAACAGGGGGTCGCGATCAGCCCCAGCATTTT. It is translated as CSASTGGRDQPQHF.

Concerning this clonotype itself: A read error may account for a junction end that differs from germline. V usage is TRBV7-7 and J usage is TRBJ2-5; D remains unclear. Germline CDR1 and CDR2: SSHAT and FNYEAQ (reference sequence). The length of the CDR3 is 13 residues. CDR3 sequence reads: CASSSDAAKTQYF. DNA of the CDR3: TGTGCTAGCAGCTCGGACGCCGCAAAGACCCAGTACTTC. The variable domain in full, completed from reference TRBV7-7 and TRBJ2-5, reads GAGVSQSPRYKVTKRGQDVTLRCDPISSHATLYWYQQALGQGPEFLTYFNYEAQPDKSGLPSDRFSAERPEGSISTLTIQRTEQRDSAMYRCASSSDAAKTQYFGPGTRLLVL.

This rearrangement joins TRBV28 to TRBJ2-7, with 8 positions matching TRBD1. V was pared by 5 bases and J by 1 base, with 10 bases of the junction left unmatched. CDR1 and CDR2 from the germline V gene are MDHEN and SYDVKM. The length of the CDR3 is 16 residues. The CDR3 DNA reads as TGTGCCAGCAGTCCAGGGACAGGCGGACGATCCTACGAGCAGTACTTC. Protein: CASSPGTGGRSYEQYF.

Worth noting for this clonotype: One end of the junction is discordant with germline, which a read error may explain. This chain connects TRBV12-5 to TRBJ1-2; D unclear. The length of the CDR3 is 14 residues. The germline V gene encodes CDR1 LGHNT and CDR2 FRNRAP. The CDR3 nucleotides read TGTGCTAGTGGTTTAAGTGGAGCTAATTATGGCTACACCTTC. Its protein is CASGLSGANYGYTF.

J is TRBJ1-2 and V is TRBV19; D is possibly TRBD1 (6 bases). CDR1 is LNHDA and CDR2 is SQIVND in the germline V gene (reference sequence). V was cut by 9 bases and J by 6 bases, with 14 bases left in between. The CDR3 loop spans 12 amino acids. The DNA of the CDR3 is TGTGCCAGGACCGACAGGTACGATGGCTACACCTTC. It specifies CARTDRYDGYTF. Full variable domain (remainder filled in from reference TRBV19 and TRBJ1-2): DGGITQSPKYLFRKEGQNVTLSCEQNLNHDAMYWYRQDPGQGLRLIYYSQIVNDFQKGDIAEGYSVSREKKESFPLTVTSAQKNPTAFYLCARTDRYDGYTFGSGTRLTVV.

This clonotype showed up just a few times. V gene TRBV7-2 combines with J gene TRBJ1-3; TRBD1 matches at 7 bases. Trimming at V came to 8 bases and at J to 0 bases, leaving 4 bases not matched to a gene. The CDR3 runs 14 residues. The germline V gene encodes CDR1 SGHTA and CDR2 FQGNSA. The CDR3 nucleotides read TGTGCCAGCGCCCGGGACAGCTCTGGAAACACCATATATTTT. This gives the protein CASARDSSGNTIYF.

The chain couples TRBV7-2 to TRBJ2-7, with 8 bases that match TRBD2. This CDR3 is 13 amino acids long. The J segment lost 9 bases and the V segment lost 1 base, leaving 5 bases of the junction unmatched. Germline V CDR1 and CDR2: SGHTA, FQGNSA. CDR3: CASSLEGGGRQYF. The CDR3 DNA sequence: TGTGCCAGCAGCTTAGAAGGCGGGGGGCGGCAGTACTTC.